This T cell receptor (beta chain) came from a study of response to subunit inactivated influenza vaccine. TCRdb recomputed calls from the RT-PCR reads with MiXCR, one row per CDR3 protein. The sample records 650,000 to 700,000 distinct CDR3 sequences, approximately 15% being singletons. The CDR3 is made up of 16 amino acids. Germline CDR1 and CDR2: DFQATT and SNEGSKA (reference sequence). Worth noting for this clonotype: Antigen: not known. The junction departs from germline at one end; a sequencing error may be responsible.

Study results and caveats: Authors suggested each seasonal flu vaccination may recruit only limited numbers of new T cells.

This chain links TRBV20-1 with TRBJ2-1; 8 positions match TRBD2. This material consisted of PBMCs from blood, taken roughly 12 days after vaccination. This sequence originates from a man in his forties or fifties who received an inactivated influenza vaccine. CDR3 region: CCARPPGGAVRNEQFF. The CDR3 DNA reads as TGCTGTGCTAGACCTCCGGGGGGGGCCGTTAGGAATGAGCAGTTCTTC.